This T cell receptor (beta chain) was profiled in a study of chemoradiotherapy in HPV16-positive cancers. Broader study findings: During treatment, candidate HPV-specific clones and E7-related motifs expanded in tumor.

There are 16 residues in the CDR3. Germline V gene data show CDR1 as SGHTA and CDR2 as FQGNSA. V was cut by 1 base and J by 0 bases, with 10 bases left in between. Over chemoradiotherapy, repertoires were sampled more than once. This clone was seen only once. Its antigen is unknown. Profiling relied on immunoSEQ multiplex PCR, and the TCRdb table lists in-frame clones only, not all of them. The sample yields about 22,000 clones, about nine tenths seen once. This chain joins TRBV7-2 and TRBJ2-4; no definite D call. This specimen was blood, taken from a patient who underwent chemoradiotherapy. This clonotype was sampled from a human donor with HPV-associated anogenital cancer. The CDR3 region has the DNA TGTGCCAGCAGCTTAGTTGCTTCCGCAGCCAAAAACATTCAGTACTTC. This translates into CASSLVASAAKNIQYF.